These 25 T cell receptor beta chains share one sample of origin, sequenced in a study of blood T cell repertoires in COVID-19. Profiling relied on immunoSEQ multiplex PCR, and the TCRdb table lists in-frame clones only, not all of them. The sample includes 200,000 to 250,000 clones, roughly 85% of them seen just once. Sequences were obtained from PBMCs or T cells enriched from blood (not recorded which). These receptors all come from a man in his forties who had recovered from COVID-19.

This chain joins TRBV7-2 and TRBJ2-3; 15 bases agree with TRBD2. In germline, CDR1 is SGHTA, CDR2 FQGNSA. J lost 3 bases, V lost 5 bases, and 6 bases had no gene match. This CDR3 is built from 17 residues. CDR3 sequence (DNA): TGTGCCAGCAGCAACGGACTAGCGGGGGGGAAGACAGATACGCAGTATTTT. It is translated as CASSNGLAGGKTDTQYF.

The J gene is TRBJ2-2, the V gene TRBV21-1; the table's D call, TRBD1, has no DNA check behind it. TRBV21-1 corresponds to a pseudogene. The CDR3 is 15 residues long. In nucleotides, the CDR3 is TGTGCCAGCAGCCCGGGACAGGGGGACACCGGGGAGCTGTTTTTT. Translation gives CASSPGQGDTGELFF.

V gene TRBV14 combines with J gene TRBJ2-2; no clear D gene. Germline V gene lookup returns CDR1 SGHDN and CDR2 FVKESK. V lost 1 base and J lost 4, with 7 bases in between. The CDR3 spans 14 residues. The CDR3 nucleotides read TGTGCCAGCAGCCAAGTGTCCAGCACCGGGGAGCTGTTTTTT. Encoded protein: CASSQVSSTGELFF.

The chain employs TRBV10-3 and TRBJ2-1, with TRBD2 matching 14 bases. Germline values: CDR1 ENHRY, CDR2 SYGVKD. This CDR3 has 19 residues. Germline trimming cut 0 bases from V and 3 bases from J; bases unmatched to any gene: 7. The CDR3 spells CAISESWGLAGVHYNEQFF. In nucleotides, the CDR3 is TGTGCCATCAGTGAGTCGTGGGGACTAGCGGGAGTTCACTACAATGAGCAGTTCTTC.

The V gene is TRBV21-1, the J gene TRBJ2-7; TRBD2, the table's D call, lacks a check against the DNA. TRBV21-1 is tagged as a pseudogene. The CDR3 loop spans 18 amino acids. DNA for the CDR3: TGTGCCAGCAGCAAGCCTACCTCCCGGGAGGGCGGGACCTACGAGCAGTACTTC. Its translation is CASSKPTSREGGTYEQYF.

The gene calls are TRBV27 and TRBJ1-1; TRBD1 might be the D (6 bases). This CDR3 contains 15 residues. The germline V gene encodes CDR1 MNHEY and CDR2 SMNVEV (reference sequence). Trimming took 7 bases from V and 4 from J, leaving 19 bases between them. The CDR3, as DNA: TGTGCCAGCACCCAAGGGGGGGCGCGCGGCACTGAAGCTTTCTTT. Translated: CASTQGGARGTEAFF.

The chain has TRBV5-1 and TRBJ2-7, with unresolved D. The V gene's germline CDR1 is SGHRS and CDR2 YFSETQ. This CDR3 has 14 residues. Trimming removed 0 bases at V and 5 bases at J, with 12 bases between. In DNA form, the CDR3 reads TGCGCCAGCAGCTTGGTTACAGTCTCTCACGAGCAGTACTTC. The encoded protein is CASSLVTVSHEQYF.

The chain uses TRBV24-1 and TRBJ2-7, with a possible D match to TRBD1 (5 bases). This CDR3 has 14 residues. The V gene's germline CDR1 is KGHDR and CDR2 SFDVKD. V was trimmed by 4 bases and J by 7 bases, leaving 16 bases between them. CDR3 region: CATSDPGQPREQYF. Written as DNA, the CDR3 is TGTGCCACCAGTGACCCCGGACAACCGCGGGAGCAGTACTTC.

This clone was detected a few times. The V gene is TRBV9, the J gene TRBJ2-2; 7 nucleotides agree with TRBD1. The V gene's germline CDR1 is SGDLS and CDR2 YYNGEE. Trimming took 5 bases from V and 5 from J; bases not matched to a gene: 12. The CDR3 loop spans 16 amino acids. This CDR3 reads CASSATQGSLTGELFF. CDR3 coding DNA: TGTGCCAGCAGTGCTACACAGGGGTCTCTAACCGGGGAGCTGTTTTTT.

The genes are TRBV5-1 and TRBJ1-1; TRBD1 matches at 8 bases. This CDR3 has 13 amino acids. Trimming cost V 3 bases and J 6 bases; bases outside gene matches: 4. Germline-derived CDR1 and CDR2 are SGHRS and YFSETQ. The CDR3 protein is CASSSGTGPEAFF. The CDR3 DNA reads as TGCGCCAGCAGCTCCGGGACAGGCCCTGAAGCTTTCTTT.

This chain joins TRBV9 and TRBJ1-4; a possible D gene is TRBD1 (5 bases). Germline V gene lookup returns CDR1 SGDLS and CDR2 YYNGEE. The CDR3 contains 13 residues. Trimming shortened V by 0 bases and J by 11 bases, and 11 bases separated the two germline ends. CDR3 sequence: CASSVEGVGKLFF. The CDR3 DNA reads as TGTGCCAGCAGCGTAGAAGGGGTAGGGAAACTGTTTTTT.

The chain is built from TRBV21-1 and TRBJ1-5; the table's D call TRBD1 went unverified against the DNA. TRBV21-1 is termed a pseudogene. The CDR3 has 18 amino acids. CDR3 amino acids: CASSKALPETGIIQPQHF. The DNA for the CDR3 is TGTGCCAGCAGCAAAGCGCTTCCCGAGACAGGGATAATTCAGCCCCAGCATTTT.

This clone has just one count. The chain couples TRBV7-9 to TRBJ2-7, with TRBD1 identical over 12 bases. Germline CDR1 is SEHNR and CDR2 is FQNEAQ (reference sequence). V shed 0 bases, J shed 6 bases, and the junction held 12 bases outside the gene matches. This CDR3 region has 18 residues. The CDR3 spells CASSLARAGTGGYREQYF. The CDR3 bases are TGTGCCAGCAGCTTAGCCCGGGCCGGGACAGGGGGCTATCGCGAGCAGTACTTC.

The rearrangement joins TRBV5-5 to TRBJ2-7, with 8 bases that match TRBD2. The CDR3 totals 12 residues. Trimming took 1 base from V and 8 from J; bases not matched to a gene: 2. Germline V gives CDR1 SGHKS, CDR2 YYEKEE (reference sequence). The CDR3, as DNA: TGTGCCAGCAGCTTGAGCGGGGGCAAGCAGTACTTC. Its protein is CASSLSGGKQYF.

The chain is built from TRBV5-4 and TRBJ1-3; D gene uncertain. The CDR3 loop spans 15 amino acids. CDR1 and CDR2 (germline): SGHNT, YYREEE (reference sequence). The V end was cut by 4 bases, the J end by 1 base, with 12 bases between. The CDR3 nucleotides are TGTGCCAGCAGCACCGCCGGTGATTCTGGAAACACCATATATTTT. This sequence encodes CASSTAGDSGNTIYF.

V gene TRBV7-2 combines with J gene TRBJ2-3; 10 bases are shared with TRBD2. This CDR3 contains 16 residues. Germline V gene lookup returns CDR1 SGHTA and CDR2 FQGNSA. After removal of 2 bases from V and 3 bases from J, the junction contained 5 bases not matched to a gene. This CDR3 is CASSLREREGTDTQYF. The DNA for the CDR3 is TGTGCCAGCAGCTTACGCGAGCGGGAGGGGACAGATACGCAGTATTTT.

This chain uses TRBV3-1 (or the pseudogene TRBV3-2) with TRBJ2-7, with 7 bases aligning to TRBD1. There are 15 residues in the CDR3. Unmatched junction bases numbered 7, after V lost 3 bases and J lost 2 bases. The germline gives CDR1 LGHDT, CDR2 YNNKEL (reference sequence). This chain's CDR3 is CASSHSGGGTYEQYF. The CDR3 region has the DNA TGTGCCAGCAGCCATTCAGGGGGTGGAACCTACGAGCAGTACTTC.

A single count supports this clone. The DNA for the CDR3 is TGTGCCAGCCGAAAGGGACAGGGCGATGGCTACACCTTC. Its protein product is CASRKGQGDGYTF. This chain joins TRBV2 and TRBJ1-2, with 9 bases aligning to TRBD1. Unmatched junction bases numbered 7, after V lost 8 bases and J lost 6 bases. The germline gives CDR1 SNHLY, CDR2 FYNNEI. The CDR3 runs 13 residues.

The chain combines TRBV10-3 with TRBJ1-1; D ambiguous. This CDR3 spans 13 amino acids. Germline V gene data show CDR1 as ENHRY and CDR2 as SYGVKD. Trimming cost V 6 bases and J 3 bases, with 11 bases left between them. The CDR3 nucleotides are TGTGCCATCAGGCACAGCTTTGACACTGAAGCTTTCTTT. Protein product: CAIRHSFDTEAFF.

The V call is TRBV28, the J call TRBJ1-1, with a weak D call TRBD1 (5 bases). V was shortened by 6 bases and J by 9 bases, with 17 bases between the two germline ends. Germline V gene sequence: CDR1 MDHEN, CDR2 SYDVKM. This CDR3 is 13 amino acids long. The CDR3 loop is CASRTTGLTKAFF. The CDR3 DNA reads TGTGCCAGCAGGACCACAGGTTTAACCAAAGCTTTCTTT.

CDR3 sequence: CSVLWGGNTEAFF. For the CDR3, the DNA is TGCAGCGTCCTGTGGGGAGGGAACACTGAAGCTTTCTTT. The chain combines TRBV29-1 with TRBJ1-1; D uncertain. Germline CDR1 is SQVTM and CDR2 is ANQGSEA. The ends were cut back, 6 bases at V and 1 base at J, with 12 bases in the middle. CDR3 length equals 13 residues.

The V gene is TRBV29-1, the J gene TRBJ2-3; maybe TRBD1 (6 bases). Per the germline V gene, CDR1 is SQVTM and CDR2 is ANQGSEA. V lost 3 bases and J lost 6, with 13 bases in between. The CDR3 length is 13 residues. The DNA for the CDR3 is TGCAGCGTTGATCCCAGGGGCTACGATACGCAGTATTTT. It encodes CSVDPRGYDTQYF.

The chain combines TRBV7-8 with TRBJ2-7; 9 nucleotides align to TRBD2. The CDR3 is 14 amino acids. J was trimmed by 3 bases and V by 3 bases; bases with no gene match: 3. Germline V gene sequence: CDR1 SGHVS, CDR2 FQNEAQ. CDR3 bases: TGTGCCAGCAGCTTTAGCGGGAGTAGCTACGAGCAGTACTTC. Translated, it gives CASSFSGSSYEQYF. The variable domain in full, with the rest retrieved from reference TRBV7-8 and TRBJ2-7, is GAGVSQSPRYKVAKRGQDVALRCDPISGHVSLFWYQQALGQGPEFLTYFQNEAQLDKSGLPSDRFFAERPEGSVSTLKIQRTQQEDSAVYLCASSFSGSSYEQYFGPGTRLTVT.

The chain combines TRBV6-5 with TRBJ1-1, with a possible D match to TRBD1 (5 bases). Trimming removed 4 bases from V and 4 bases from J, with 13 bases in between. Germline CDR1 and CDR2: MNHEY and SVGAGI. The CDR3 spans 14 residues. The CDR3 here is CASSSRGQRTEAFF. DNA of the CDR3: TGTGCCAGCAGTTCTAGGGGTCAACGCACTGAAGCTTTCTTT.

This chain links TRBV11-3 with TRBJ1-1, with D maybe TRBD1 (6 bases). V was pared by 4 bases and J by 4 bases, with 13 bases between. Per the germline V gene, CDR1 is SGHNT and CDR2 is YENEEA. This CDR3 is built from 14 residues. The CDR3 DNA is TGTGCCAGCAGCTCTACAGGGTTTAGCACTGAAGCTTTCTTT. This codes for CASSSTGFSTEAFF.